This paragraph covers one T cell receptor beta chain sequence. Its recognized antigen is unknown. No quality values exist for individual bases; no much larger clone is one base distant. This record belongs to a study of CD8+ T cells in alopecia areata (dated by TCRdb to 2016 to 2018). Background for the entire study: The treated patients, all with moderate-to-severe alopecia areata, were enrolled in an open-label pilot trial of oral tofacitinib given at 5 to 10 mg twice daily. immunoSEQ multiplex PCR using 35 Vbeta forward primers and 13 Jbeta reverse primers was used to amplify TCRbeta CDR3 regions. Scalp tissue and sorted CD4+ and CD8+ peripheral blood T cells from patchy and totalis/universalis alopecia areata patients and from healthy controls were covered by human TCRbeta sequencing. In both human patients and the C3H/HeJ mouse model, the study applied high-throughput TCRbeta sequencing to look at T cell clonal expansion in alopecia areata. Patients stayed on tofacitinib for 6 to 18 months and then had 6 months of follow-up off drug so that delayed response and recurrence could be assessed. The SALT score, which quantifies the percentage of affected scalp surface area, was used to measure disease severity in treated patients. RNA was extracted with the PAXgene miRNA kit for fixed scalp, the miRNeasy kit for PBMCs, and the RNeasy kit for mouse skin. Scalp clonality was compared among normal scalp (n=4), patchy alopecia areata scalp (n=8), and alopecia totalis/universalis scalp (n=8). Biopsies were taken from tofacitinib-treated patients at baseline and at 4 and 24 weeks of treatment, and a later scalp biopsy was taken in several of the tofacitinib-treated patients.

The intended sense of this specimen's time point label: around 28 days on oral tofacitinib. What the treatment or condition label conveys for this sample: oral pan-JAK inhibitor, 5-10 mg twice daily. Peripheral blood and lesional scalp punch biopsies were obtained from patients with alopecia areata. PBMCs were separated by density centrifugation and stained for CD3, CD4 and CD8, after which CD4+ and CD8+ T cells were sorted on a FACSAria. The study at large found these results: During tofacitinib treatment, many expanded lesional clones remained in scalp and blood, and this persistence may partly explain relapse after treatment is stopped. With tofacitinib, both scalp clonality and the number of expanded CD8+ clones among the top 100 scalp clones went down significantly. The treated cohort was small, with a single nonresponder, so links between baseline CD8+ expansion and response need larger studies. Compared with normal scalp, lesional scalp, particularly in alopecia totalis/universalis, had higher clonality and more expanded CD8+ clones, which suggests antigenic drive. Shared TCR sequences between patients were less evident than in mice, which may be partly attributable to HLA diversity in the patient population. Resident alphabeta T cells in normal human skin are also sequenced, complicating scalp TCR repertoire analysis, unlike mouse skin dominated by gammadelta T cells.

The CDR3 runs 10 residues from the cysteine to the phenylalanine. Only CDR3 DNA remains: 30 bases, in frame from the first base. Reading the germline V gene gives CDR1 SQVTM and CDR2 ANQGSEA. V loses 4 bases, J loses 10 bases, and the germline ends lie 8 bases apart. Library method: the immunoSEQ multiplex PCR assay. RNA was extracted from all samples and reverse transcribed into cDNA as template for TCR sequencing. SuperScript III was used to make first-strand cDNA, primed with a 2:1 mix of oligo-dT and random hexamers. A synthetic immune receptor repertoire was used to assess amplification bias, and residual bias was removed computationally. Per the authors' processing: Raw reads were preprocessed for error removal, and CDR3 was defined according to IMGT conventions as running from the conserved cysteine to phenylalanine. To get clonality, Shannon entropy was normalized by log2 of the number of productive unique TCRs and the result was subtracted from 1. Whether scalp clones were CD4 or CD8 was inferred by matching scalp TCRbeta sequences against CD4 and CD8 repertoires sorted from blood. TCRdb re-hosts the immuneACCESS table, in-frame sequences only. Its copies lack some clones; in the studies checked, an unresolved V gene accounts for under half of them, and the cause for the rest is not known. That table supplies the V and J calls and clone size; D and trimming were determined from the DNA. The sample table holds approximately 170,000 clones, of which 45% to 65% were seen once. 0.65% to 0.7% of the sample belongs to the ten largest clones.

Rearrangement joined TRBV29-1 to TRBJ2-1; the best D guess is TRBD1, with 6 bases matching. This specimen was CD4+ T cells sorted from blood, taken at week 4, from a patient treated with tofacitinib. The TCR originated in a human donor with alopecia areata. The CDR3 region: CSVAQGEQFF. In nucleotide form, the sequence is TGCAGCGTTGCACAGGGCGAGCAGTTCTTC.